This entry is about one T cell receptor beta chain. This clone was seen only a few times. The antigen it recognizes is unknown. Nothing much larger sits one base from this clone, and base qualities are not available. The CDR3 sequence holds 19 residues, the cysteine and phenylalanine included. CDR3 DNA only is kept here, 57 bases in frame from base 1. Trimming removed 0 bases from V and 0 bases from J; the gene matches leave 10 bases unexplained. CDR1 is given as GTSNPN and CDR2 as SVGIG, both from the germline V gene (reference sequence). The immunoSEQ Assay was used to immunosequence TCRbeta CDR3 regions from genomic DNA. Before high-throughput sequencing, genomic DNA was amplified using bias-controlled multiplex PCR. In the original analysis: To quantify the absolute abundance of each unique TCRbeta CDR3 region, the sequences were collapsed and filtered. Clonality, defined as 1 minus Pielou's evenness, was calculated using only productive rearrangements. Tumor T-cell fraction was calculated by normalizing TCRbeta template counts to the amount of usable DNA, which was estimated from several housekeeping genes. Clones with significantly greater frequencies in on-treatment versus baseline samples were identified using a previously published method. The clones in this table, taken by TCRdb from immuneACCESS, are in-frame only. Not every clone is retained; where verified, under half of the shortfall comes from an unresolved V gene, and the cause of the rest is unknown. V, J and clone size are those of that table, while D and trimming were read from the DNA. For this sample the table gives around 19,000 clones, of which roughly 28% were detected only once. The ten largest clones add up to more than 5.5% of the sample.

This entry is derived from a study of sequential checkpoint blockade in melanoma (dated by TCRdb to about 2019). The study in broad terms: Patients were randomized 1:1 to first-line nivolumab followed by ipilimumab (arm A) or ipilimumab followed by nivolumab (arm B). DNA from over 80 pretreatment melanoma tumor samples was subjected to TCRbeta immunosequencing. About 20 patients had matched tumor biopsies taken before treatment and at week 13, after single-agent nivolumab (arm A) or ipilimumab (arm B). About 80% of the matched tumor biopsy pairs taken before and after treatment were from the same lesion. Both trial sequences were followed by maintenance nivolumab. Results and caveats for the whole study, not just this receptor: Tumor T-cell fraction and clonality were correlated with PD-L1 staining and CD8+ T-cell counts, but not with mutational load. In the nivolumab-first arm (arm A), pretreatment tumor TIL clonality was associated with response (P = .04). The model for predicting response that combines TCR metrics with mutation burden needs to be validated in larger, independent patient cohorts. Patients with increases in tumor T-cell fraction and clonality by week 13 were approximately 30 times more likely to achieve clinical benefit. Within-arm analyses of tumor T-cell fraction were limited by small sample sizes and reduced statistical power.

Per the publication, the treatment or condition label means: randomized to nivolumab then ipilimumab (arm A) or the reverse (arm B). No trial patient had received prior DNA-damaging chemotherapy. The samples were obtained from melanoma patients enrolled in CheckMate 064, an open-label, randomized phase II trial testing sequential checkpoint blockade. Genomic DNA from formalin-fixed paraffin-embedded (FFPE) tissue samples was used for tumor TCR sequencing. The source was tumor tissue (inferred from file names), collected from a patient given nivolumab and ipilimumab in sequence. The rearranged chain carries TRBV30 and TRBJ2-1; 11 of the junction bases match TRBD2. The TCR comes from a human donor with melanoma. The CDR3 reads as follows: CAWSVRGKTSGSSYNEQFF. The DNA sequence is given as TGTGCCTGGAGTGTACGGGGGAAAACTAGCGGGAGCTCCTACAATGAGCAGTTCTTC.